This entry lists 27 T cell receptor beta chains sequenced from one sample in a study of cytomegalovirus exposure and HLA in healthy donors. PCR was performed using 60 Vbeta and 13 Jbeta primers. Only in-frame clones appear in the TCRdb table, and some are missing; sequencing was by immunoSEQ multiplex PCR. The table shows roughly 50,000 clones, with about four fifths occurring only once. Sample: PBMCs. The receptors originated from a woman under 30 in good health and CMV-seronegative.

This clone occurred once. This rearrangement joins TRBV15 to TRBJ2-1, with TRBD2 matching 16 bases. Germline V gives CDR1 LNHNV, CDR2 YYDKDF (reference sequence). V was clipped by 3 bases and J by 9 bases; unmatched bases: 2. This CDR3 has 15 amino acids. CDR3 residues: CATSRGLAGGTEQFF. The CDR3 nucleotides read TGTGCCACCAGCAGGGGACTAGCGGGAGGGACTGAGCAGTTCTTC.

The chain carries TRBV5-1 and TRBJ2-3, with 14 bases identical to TRBD2. The CDR3 extends over 18 amino acids. The V and J ends lost 3 bases and 4 bases, in that order; junction bases with no gene match: 10. Germline loops: CDR1 SGHRS, CDR2 YFSETQ. The CDR3 region is CASSYVGLAGELADTQYF. As DNA, the CDR3 is TGCGCCAGCAGCTATGTGGGACTAGCGGGAGAACTCGCAGATACGCAGTATTTT.

V is TRBV28 and J is TRBJ2-7; a possible D gene is TRBD2 (6 bases). CDR1 and CDR2 (germline): MDHEN, SYDVKM. The CDR3 contains 13 residues. The V gene lost 7 bases and the J gene lost 3 bases, with 13 bases spanning the gap. This CDR3 is CASKRTTHYEQYF. CDR3 in DNA: TGTGCCAGCAAACGGACTACTCACTACGAGCAGTACTTC.

V and J are TRBV27 and TRBJ1-5, with a tentative D call TRBD1 (6 bases). Germline V gives CDR1 MNHEY, CDR2 SMNVEV (reference sequence). This CDR3 comprises 17 residues. Trimming left V 4 bases short and J 4 bases short, with 20 bases between. CDR3 residues: CASSSLVRGGRNQPQHF. The CDR3 DNA is TGTGCCAGCAGTTCCCTGGTAAGAGGGGGTCGGAATCAGCCCCAGCATTTT.

V and J are TRBV5-4 and TRBJ2-7; D might be TRBD2 (5 bases). V shed 0 bases and J shed 3 bases, with 7 bases lying between them. The CDR3 runs to 13 residues. Germline CDR1 and CDR2: SGHNT and YYREEE (reference sequence). In DNA, the CDR3 is TGTGCCAGCAGCTTGGGCGGGCGCTACGAGCAGTACTTC. Encoded protein: CASSLGGRYEQYF.

This clone came up a few times. V is TRBV6-5 and J is TRBJ2-7, with TRBD2 matching 8 bases. The CDR3 length is 14 residues. Germline values: CDR1 MNHEY, CDR2 SVGAGI. V lost 0 bases to trimming and J lost 2 bases; unmatched junction nucleotides: 0. CDR3 protein: CASSYSTSAYEQYF. In DNA, the CDR3 is TGTGCCAGCAGTTACTCGACTAGCGCCTACGAGCAGTACTTC.

Comments on this clone: This CDR3 is also generated by other DNA sequences in the sample. The chain has TRBV18 and TRBJ1-5, with D tentatively TRBD1 (5 bases). Trimming pared 6 bases from V and 5 bases from J, leaving 17 bases between. Germline-derived CDR1 and CDR2 are KGHSH and LQKENI. The CDR3 runs to 15 residues. The CDR3 here is CASSPTGVGDQPQHF. For the CDR3, the DNA is TGTGCCAGCTCTCCGACGGGGGTTGGTGATCAGCCCCAGCATTTT.

The chain links TRBV7-9 to TRBJ2-5; 10 bases line up with TRBD2. The assigned J gene may be wrong: the sequence end matches TRBJ2-7 better. CDR3 length equals 15 residues. CDR1 and CDR2 from the germline V gene are SEHNR and FQNEAQ (reference sequence). CDR3 sequence: CASSSWTSGSYEQYF. As DNA, the CDR3 is TGTGCCAGCAGCTCATGGACTAGCGGTTCCTACGAGCAGTACTTC.

This clone was detected once. The V call is TRBV21-1, the J call TRBJ2-1; TRBD2 is the table's D call, not checked against the DNA. TRBV21-1 is classified as a pseudogene. This CDR3 comprises 16 residues. CDR3 sequence: CASSPLSGGTYNEQFF. As DNA, the CDR3 is TGTGCCAGCAGCCCCCTCTCGGGAGGTACCTACAATGAGCAGTTCTTC.

The chain combines TRBV4-1 with TRBJ2-7; 7 nucleotides agree with TRBD1. The CDR3 extends over 14 amino acids. Trimming at V came to 2 bases and at J to 3 bases, leaving 4 bases not matched to a gene. Germline loops: CDR1 MGHRA, CDR2 YSYEKL. CDR3 sequence reads: CASSQFRDSYEQYF. The CDR3 DNA sequence: TGCGCCAGCAGCCAATTCCGGGACAGCTACGAGCAGTACTTC.

This rearrangement joins TRBV14 to TRBJ2-5, with a possible D match to TRBD1 (6 bases). CDR3 length: 16 residues. Germline V CDR1 and CDR2: SGHDN, FVKESK. Trimming pared 2 bases from V and 5 bases from J, leaving 18 bases between. The CDR3 nucleotides are TGTGCCAGCAGCCAACTGGGACACGGACAATGGGAGACCCAGTACTTC. It encodes CASSQLGHGQWETQYF.

This chain joins TRBV28 and TRBJ1-5; no definite D call. The ends were cut back, 5 bases at V and 6 bases at J, with 20 bases in the middle. The CDR3 extends over 16 amino acids. Germline V gene data show CDR1 as MDHEN and CDR2 as SYDVKM. CDR3 nucleotide sequence: TGTGCCAGCAGTCATCCCCCCGGGTCATTTGGTCAGCCCCAGCATTTT. Amino acids: CASSHPPGSFGQPQHF. Variable domain in full (rest from reference TRBV28 and TRBJ1-5): DVKVTQSSRYLVKRTGEKVFLECVQDMDHENMFWYRQDPGLGLRLIYFSYDVKMKEKGDIPEGYSVSREKKERFSLILESASTNQTSMYLCASSHPPGSFGQPQHFGDGTRLSIL.

This clone has only a few counts. V and J are TRBV19 and TRBJ1-2; 7 nucleotides match TRBD1. The V gene's germline CDR1 is LNHDA and CDR2 SQIVND (reference sequence). This CDR3 region has 14 residues. With 7 bases clipped from V and 4 bases from J, the junction kept 9 bases outside the gene matches. CDR3 region: CASIRRDSSYGYTF. The DNA for the CDR3 is TGTGCCAGTATACGCCGGGACAGCTCCTATGGCTACACCTTC.

The chain uses TRBV6-1 and TRBJ1-1, with 8 bases aligning to TRBD1. The trim removed 6 bases at V and 5 bases at J, leaving 8 bases unmatched. The germline V gene encodes CDR1 MNHNS and CDR2 SASEGT. The CDR3 has 14 residues. CDR3 amino acids: CASRLDRVRTEAFF. The CDR3 coding sequence is TGTGCCAGCAGACTGGACAGGGTTCGGACTGAAGCTTTCTTT.

The chain combines TRBV7-6 with TRBJ1-5; D gene uncertain. CDR1 is SGHVS, CDR2 FNYEAQ, per germline. Trimming removed 1 base at V and 7 bases at J, with 11 bases between. CDR3 length: 14 residues. CDR3 loop: CASSLVLGGQPQHF. Here the CDR3 DNA reads TGTGCCAGCAGCTTAGTTCTGGGCGGGCAGCCCCAGCATTTT.

In its sample, this clone was seen a few times. The chain uses TRBV7-8 and TRBJ2-5, with unresolved D. Germline V gene data show CDR1 as SGHVS and CDR2 as FQNEAQ. Deletions cut 1 base from V and 10 bases from J, with 13 bases between. The CDR3 consists of 13 residues. CDR3 sequence: CASSLGFTTDQYF. CDR3 coding DNA: TGTGCCAGCAGCTTAGGGTTTACTACTGACCAGTACTTC.

This clone appeared once. The chain is built from TRBV5-5 and TRBJ2-7; 9 bases line up with TRBD2. The germline CDR1 and CDR2 sequences are SGHKS and YYEKEE (reference sequence). V dropped 6 bases and J dropped 3; count of bases not matched to a gene: 10. This CDR3 spans 15 amino acids. This CDR3 reads CASITGLAGIYEQYF. In DNA, the CDR3 is TGTGCCAGCATAACTGGGCTAGCGGGAATCTACGAGCAGTACTTC.

The CDR3 DNA is TGTGCCAGCAGCTTAGGTGCAGGTGTCTCCTACGAGCAGTACTTC. As protein: CASSLGAGVSYEQYF. This sequence joins TRBV5-5 and TRBJ2-7; the D is unclear. The CDR3 loop spans 15 amino acids. The V end lost 2 bases, the J end lost 0 bases, and 12 bases lay between the germline ends. CDR1 is SGHKS, CDR2 YYEKEE, per germline (reference sequence).

V gene TRBV6-5 combines with J gene TRBJ1-5, with a weak D call TRBD1 (6 bases). Trimming cost V 6 bases and J 4 bases, with 10 bases left between them. Germline-derived CDR1 and CDR2 are MNHEY and SVGAGI. This CDR3 comprises 13 residues. The CDR3 DNA reads as TGTGCCAGCAGAAATCAGGGGAATCAGCCCCAGCATTTT. Translated, it gives CASRNQGNQPQHF.

The chain links TRBV7-2 to TRBJ1-4; D remains unclear. The CDR3 extends over 15 amino acids. The germline gives CDR1 SGHTA, CDR2 FQGNSA. V was cut by 1 base and J by 8 bases, with 14 bases left in between. Here the CDR3 reads CASSLGGSALEKLFF. Here the CDR3 DNA reads TGTGCCAGCAGCTTAGGAGGGTCGGCGTTAGAAAAACTGTTTTTT.

This clone was detected only a few times. The J gene is TRBJ2-1, the V gene TRBV6-5; TRBD2 is a possible D gene (5 bases). The V and J ends lost 10 bases and 8 bases respectively, with 21 bases between them. This CDR3 has 14 amino acids. Germline V CDR1 and CDR2: MNHEY, SVGAGI. CDR3 residues: CATEFSLEGDEQFF. The CDR3 DNA is TGTGCCACCGAATTTAGCCTTGAGGGAGATGAGCAGTTCTTC.

A word on this clone: Mismatch with germline at one junction end may stem from a read error. The V and J genes are TRBV7-8 and TRBJ2-6; a possible D gene is TRBD1 (5 bases). The germline gives CDR1 SGHVS, CDR2 FQNEAQ. This CDR3 region has 15 residues. The CDR3, as DNA: TGTGCCAGCAGCTTAGCTTCCTCTGGGGCCAACGGCCTGACTTTC. It codes for CASSLASSGANGLTF.

The chain carries TRBV18 and TRBJ2-1; 10 bases map to TRBD2. The CDR3 has 14 amino acids. V shed 4 bases, J shed 7 bases, and the junction held 4 bases outside the gene matches. The germline gives CDR1 KGHSH, CDR2 LQKENI. Written as DNA, the CDR3 is TGTGCCAGCTCACAGGCTAGCGGGAGTAATGAGCAGTTCTTC. Its translation is CASSQASGSNEQFF.

The gene calls are TRBV19 and TRBJ1-5, with 8 bases identical to TRBD1. The CDR3 contains 15 residues. V lost 6 bases and J lost 0; bases outside the gene matches: 4. Per germline, CDR1 LNHDA and CDR2 SQIVND (reference sequence). For the CDR3, the DNA is TGTGCCAGTAGAACAGGGGGGAATAGCAATCAGCCCCAGCATTTT. Residues: CASRTGGNSNQPQHF.

V and J are TRBV28 and TRBJ2-1; D possibly corresponds to TRBD2 (5 bases). Germline V gene sequence: CDR1 MDHEN, CDR2 SYDVKM. Trimming took off 5 bases at V and 6 bases at J, with 23 bases between the two ends. The CDR3 runs to 17 residues. The CDR3 region has the DNA TGTGCCAGCAGTCGCGCCGGGTATAGAGGGCCCCTCAATGAGCAGTTCTTC. This translates into CASSRAGYRGPLNEQFF. Drawing the rest from reference TRBV28 and TRBJ2-1, the complete variable domain is DVKVTQSSRYLVKRTGEKVFLECVQDMDHENMFWYRQDPGLGLRLIYFSYDVKMKEKGDIPEGYSVSREKKERFSLILESASTNQTSMYLCASSRAGYRGPLNEQFFGPGTRLTVL.

The chain has TRBV7-2 and TRBJ2-1; TRBD1 matches at 9 bases. Germline CDR1 SGHTA, CDR2 FQGNSA. J lost 0 bases, V lost 2 bases, and 11 bases had no gene match. This CDR3 has 19 amino acids. This CDR3 reads CASSLMGGTGLGSYNEQFF. CDR3 DNA: TGTGCCAGCAGCTTAATGGGTGGGACAGGGTTGGGCTCCTACAATGAGCAGTTCTTC.

This chain uses TRBV11-3 with TRBJ2-1; 12 nucleotides match TRBD2. V dropped 5 bases and J dropped 4; count of bases not matched to a gene: 3. This CDR3 is built from 15 residues. Germline V gives CDR1 SGHNT, CDR2 YENEEA. The CDR3: CASSPTSGSYNEQFF. DNA of the CDR3: TGTGCCAGCAGCCCGACTAGCGGGAGTTACAATGAGCAGTTCTTC.